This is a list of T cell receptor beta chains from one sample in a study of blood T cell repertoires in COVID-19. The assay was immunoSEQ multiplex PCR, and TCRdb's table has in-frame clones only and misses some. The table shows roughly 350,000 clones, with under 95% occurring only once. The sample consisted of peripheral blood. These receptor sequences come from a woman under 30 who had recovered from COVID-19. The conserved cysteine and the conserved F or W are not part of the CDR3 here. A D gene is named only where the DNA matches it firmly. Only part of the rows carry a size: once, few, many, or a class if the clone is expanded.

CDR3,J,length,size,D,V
ASSLWSGGGGRGQPQH,TRBJ1-5,16,-,-,TRBV5-6
ASTGLAPFLGTGELF,TRBJ2-2,15,-,TRBD2,TRBV2
ASSPHYTLDQH,TRBJ1-5,11,-,-,TRBV7-8
ASSRLDTRNEQF,TRBJ2-1,12,-,-,TRBV6-5
ASSWLGLASGRGNEQF,TRBJ2-1,16,-,TRBD2,TRBV5-4
ASSPRLAGVIQETQY,TRBJ2-5,15,-,TRBD2,TRBV11-2
ASSTGTVRANEKLF,TRBJ1-4,14,-,TRBD1,TRBV5-4
ASSELPQH,TRBJ1-5,8,-,-,TRBV6-1
ASELAGVEDTQY,TRBJ2-3,12,-,TRBD2,TRBV2
ASSQPSGYNEQF,TRBJ2-1,12,-,-,TRBV3-1/TRBV3-2
ASSYGGTAIISPLH,TRBJ1-6,14,few,TRBD1,TRBV28
ASSLQGGTEAF,TRBJ1-1,11,-,-,TRBV7-9
ASRQSLRVD,TRBJ1-3,9,few,-,TRBV2
ASRPTGVNTEAF,TRBJ1-1,12,-,-,TRBV27
ASSLRLAVSYEQF,TRBJ2-1,13,once,TRBD2,TRBV5-1
ASSLSSGSDNEQF,TRBJ2-1,13,-,-,TRBV18
ATSDLFGEQF,TRBJ2-1,10,once,-,TRBV24-1
ASSSTGGLGNEQF,TRBJ2-1,13,-,TRBD1,TRBV27
ASSLSGARWEVSYNEQF,TRBJ2-1,17,-,-,TRBV27
ASSPGTGGTDTQY,TRBJ2-3,13,-,-,TRBV4-3
ASSLGLEQETQY,TRBJ2-5,12,-,-,TRBV5-6
ASSLVGAVDSEAF,TRBJ1-1,13,-,-,TRBV7-2
ASSFVGTSGRDSTDTQY,TRBJ2-3,17,-,TRBD2,TRBV7-9
ASSPNRLAGNNEQF,TRBJ2-1,14,-,TRBD2,TRBV4-1
ASSHNDRGSGNTIY,TRBJ1-3,14,-,TRBD1,TRBV3-1/TRBV3-2
ASSRWTSGTDTQY,TRBJ2-3,13,-,TRBD2,TRBV6-5
ASSGGGGTEAF,TRBJ1-1,11,-,-,TRBV2
ASSIAGGNQPQH,TRBJ1-5,12,once,-,TRBV19
ASTPPSDTQY,TRBJ2-3,10,-,-,TRBV6-5
ASRAPGLAGDNEQF,TRBJ2-1,14,-,TRBD2,TRBV2
ASSLTSRNEQF,TRBJ2-1,11,-,TRBD2,TRBV3-1/TRBV3-2
ASSLSGRKTGELF,TRBJ2-2,13,-,TRBD2,TRBV6-2/TRBV6-3
ASSFSGLAGGGETQY,TRBJ2-5,15,-,TRBD2,TRBV11-2
ASSLGGVHRITDTQY,TRBJ2-3,15,few,-,TRBV11-3
ATSPRSGSKETQY,TRBJ2-5,13,-,TRBD2,TRBV15
ASSERLSGTLTDTQY,TRBJ2-3,15,once,-,TRBV28
ASSFGPGRRQPQH,TRBJ1-5,13,-,-,TRBV19
ASSFDTGITNEKLF,TRBJ1-4,14,-,-,TRBV7-9
ASSQDSMNTGELF,TRBJ2-2,13,-,-,TRBV5-1
ASSSASPSGVGYT,TRBJ1-2,13,-,-,TRBV7-2
ASSQDRREEVTEAF,TRBJ1-1,14,-,-,TRBV3-1/TRBV3-2
ASSVLAGVRDTQY,TRBJ2-3,13,once,TRBD2,TRBV5-6